Given below is one T cell receptor beta chain in context. Each cell subset's genomic DNA was divided evenly among several immunoSEQ plates. The data were produced by immunoSEQ multiplex PCR, yet TCRdb's version contains in-frame clones alone and is incomplete. The repertoire holds a few million clones, with 85% to 95% as singletons. The entry originates in a study of shared clonotypes between healthy human individuals. About the research overall: Per donor, CD8 memory used one plate, CD8 naive used two, CD4 memory used three and CD4 naive used three.

Germline V CDR1 and CDR2: MNHEY, SVGAGI. CDR3 length equals 15 residues. V lost 7 bases to trimming and J lost 2 bases, with 14 bases between them. Free of recent acute infections or vaccinations, the donors were healthy HIV-negative adults. The material sequenced was naive CD4+ T cells from PBMCs. The sample's subset: CD45RA+ positively selected. This clonotype originated in a man between 18 and 29 years old in good health. Some clones in this sample may be carry-over from other donors' samples. The chain is built from TRBV6-5 and TRBJ2-2, with a tentative D call TRBD1 (6 bases). The CDR3 DNA reads as TGTGCCAGCAATCACCGGGACACCAACACCGGGGAGCTGTTTTTT. It encodes CASNHRDTNTGELFF.